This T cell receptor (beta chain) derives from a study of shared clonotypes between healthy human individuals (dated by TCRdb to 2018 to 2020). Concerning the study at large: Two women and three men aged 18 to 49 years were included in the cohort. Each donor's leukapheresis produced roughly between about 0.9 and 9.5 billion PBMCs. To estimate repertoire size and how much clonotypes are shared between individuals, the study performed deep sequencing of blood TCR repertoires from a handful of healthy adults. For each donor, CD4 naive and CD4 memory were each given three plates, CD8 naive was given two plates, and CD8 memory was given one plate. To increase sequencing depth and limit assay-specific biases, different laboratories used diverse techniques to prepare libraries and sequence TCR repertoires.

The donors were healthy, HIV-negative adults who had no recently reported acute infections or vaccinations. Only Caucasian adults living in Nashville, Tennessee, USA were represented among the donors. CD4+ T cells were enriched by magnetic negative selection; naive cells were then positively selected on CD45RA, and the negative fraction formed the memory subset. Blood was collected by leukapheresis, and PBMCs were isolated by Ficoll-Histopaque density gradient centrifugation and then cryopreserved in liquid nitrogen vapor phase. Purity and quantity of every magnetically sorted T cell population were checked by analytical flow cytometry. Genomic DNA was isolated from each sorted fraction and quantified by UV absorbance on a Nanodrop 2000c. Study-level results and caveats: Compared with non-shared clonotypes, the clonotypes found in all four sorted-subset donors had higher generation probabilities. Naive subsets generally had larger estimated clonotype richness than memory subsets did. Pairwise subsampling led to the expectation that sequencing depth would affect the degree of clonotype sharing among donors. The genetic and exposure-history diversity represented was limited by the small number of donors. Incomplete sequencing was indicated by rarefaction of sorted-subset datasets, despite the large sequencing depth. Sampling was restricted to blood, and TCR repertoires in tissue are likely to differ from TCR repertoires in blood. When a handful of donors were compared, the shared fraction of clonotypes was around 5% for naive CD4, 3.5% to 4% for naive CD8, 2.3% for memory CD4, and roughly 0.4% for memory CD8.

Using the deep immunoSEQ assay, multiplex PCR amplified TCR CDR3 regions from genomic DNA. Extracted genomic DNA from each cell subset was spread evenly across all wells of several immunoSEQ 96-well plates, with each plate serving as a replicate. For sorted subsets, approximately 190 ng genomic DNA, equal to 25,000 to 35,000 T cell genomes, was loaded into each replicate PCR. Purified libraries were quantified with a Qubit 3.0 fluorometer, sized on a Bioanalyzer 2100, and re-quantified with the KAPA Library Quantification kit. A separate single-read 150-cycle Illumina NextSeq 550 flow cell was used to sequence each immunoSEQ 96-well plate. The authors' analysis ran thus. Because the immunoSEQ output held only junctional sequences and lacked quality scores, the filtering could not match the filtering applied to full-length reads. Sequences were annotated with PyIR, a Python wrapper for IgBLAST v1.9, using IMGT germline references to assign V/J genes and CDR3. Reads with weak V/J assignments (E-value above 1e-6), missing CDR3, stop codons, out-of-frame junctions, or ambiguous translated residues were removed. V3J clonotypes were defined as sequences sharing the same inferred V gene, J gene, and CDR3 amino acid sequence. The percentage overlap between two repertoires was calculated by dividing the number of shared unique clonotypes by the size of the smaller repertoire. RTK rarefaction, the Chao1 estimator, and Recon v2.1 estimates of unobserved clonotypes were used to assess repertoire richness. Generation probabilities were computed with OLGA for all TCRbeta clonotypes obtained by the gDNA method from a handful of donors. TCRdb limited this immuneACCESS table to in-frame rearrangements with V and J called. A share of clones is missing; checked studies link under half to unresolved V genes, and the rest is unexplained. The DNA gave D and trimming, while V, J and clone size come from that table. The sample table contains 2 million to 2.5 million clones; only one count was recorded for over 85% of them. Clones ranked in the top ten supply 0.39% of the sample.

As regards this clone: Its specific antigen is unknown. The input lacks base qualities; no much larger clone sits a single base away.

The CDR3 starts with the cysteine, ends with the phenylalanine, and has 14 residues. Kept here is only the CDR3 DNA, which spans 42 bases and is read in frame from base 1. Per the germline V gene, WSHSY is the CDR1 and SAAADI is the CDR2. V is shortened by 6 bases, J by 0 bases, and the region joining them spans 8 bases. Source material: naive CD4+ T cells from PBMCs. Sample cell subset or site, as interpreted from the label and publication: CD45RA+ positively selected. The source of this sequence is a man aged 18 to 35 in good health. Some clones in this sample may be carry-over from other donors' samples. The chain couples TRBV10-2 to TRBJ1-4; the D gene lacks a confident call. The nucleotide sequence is TGCGCCAGCAGCAGCAGAGCAACTAATGAAAAACTGTTTTTT. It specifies CASSSRATNEKLFF.